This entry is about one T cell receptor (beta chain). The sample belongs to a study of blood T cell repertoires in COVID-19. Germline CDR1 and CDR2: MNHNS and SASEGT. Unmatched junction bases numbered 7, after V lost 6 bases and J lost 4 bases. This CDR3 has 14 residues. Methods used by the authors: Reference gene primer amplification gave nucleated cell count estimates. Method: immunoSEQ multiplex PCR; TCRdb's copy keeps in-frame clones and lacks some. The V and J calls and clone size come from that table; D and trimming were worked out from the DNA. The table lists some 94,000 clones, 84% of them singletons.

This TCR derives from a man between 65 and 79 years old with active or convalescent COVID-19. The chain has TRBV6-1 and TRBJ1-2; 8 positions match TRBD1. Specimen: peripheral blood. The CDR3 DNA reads TGTGCCAGCAGACAAACAGGGGGGGTCTATGGCTACACCTTC. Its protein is CASRQTGGVYGYTF.